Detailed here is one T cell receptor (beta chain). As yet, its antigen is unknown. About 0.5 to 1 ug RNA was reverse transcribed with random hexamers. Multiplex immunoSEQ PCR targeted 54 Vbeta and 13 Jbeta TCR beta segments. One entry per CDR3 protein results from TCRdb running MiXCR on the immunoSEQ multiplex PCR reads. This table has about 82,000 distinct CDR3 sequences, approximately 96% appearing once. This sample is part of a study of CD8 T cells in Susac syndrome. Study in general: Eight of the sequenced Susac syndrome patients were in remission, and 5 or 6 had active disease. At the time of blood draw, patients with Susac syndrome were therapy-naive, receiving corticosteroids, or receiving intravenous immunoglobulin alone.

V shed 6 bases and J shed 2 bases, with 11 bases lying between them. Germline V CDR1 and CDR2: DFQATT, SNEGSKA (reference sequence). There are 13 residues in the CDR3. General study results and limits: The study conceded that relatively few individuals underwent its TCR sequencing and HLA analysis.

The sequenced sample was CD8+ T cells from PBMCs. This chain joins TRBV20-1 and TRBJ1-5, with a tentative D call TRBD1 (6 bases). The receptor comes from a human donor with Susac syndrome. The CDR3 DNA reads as TGCAGTGCCAAGGCAGGGGGCAATCAGCCCCAGCATTTT. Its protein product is CSAKAGGNQPQHF.